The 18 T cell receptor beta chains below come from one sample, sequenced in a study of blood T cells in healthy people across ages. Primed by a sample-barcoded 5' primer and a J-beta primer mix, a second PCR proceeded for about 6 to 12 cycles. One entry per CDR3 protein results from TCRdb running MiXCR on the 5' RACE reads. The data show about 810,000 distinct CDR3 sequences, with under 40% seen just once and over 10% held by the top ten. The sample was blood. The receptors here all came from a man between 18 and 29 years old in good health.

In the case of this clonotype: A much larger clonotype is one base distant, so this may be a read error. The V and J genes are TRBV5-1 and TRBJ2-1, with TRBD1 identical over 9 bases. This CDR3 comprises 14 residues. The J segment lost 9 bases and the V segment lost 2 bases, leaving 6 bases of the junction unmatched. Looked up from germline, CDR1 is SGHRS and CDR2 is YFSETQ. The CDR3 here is CASSFGQGRTEQFF. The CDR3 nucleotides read TGCGCCAGCAGCTTCGGACAGGGGCGGACTGAGCAGTTCTTC.

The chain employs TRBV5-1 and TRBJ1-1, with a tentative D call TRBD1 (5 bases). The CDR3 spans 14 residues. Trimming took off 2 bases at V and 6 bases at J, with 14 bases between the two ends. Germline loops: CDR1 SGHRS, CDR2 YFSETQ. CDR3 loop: CASSLGIGGPEAFF. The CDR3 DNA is TGCGCCAGCAGCTTAGGGATCGGGGGACCTGAAGCTTTCTTT.

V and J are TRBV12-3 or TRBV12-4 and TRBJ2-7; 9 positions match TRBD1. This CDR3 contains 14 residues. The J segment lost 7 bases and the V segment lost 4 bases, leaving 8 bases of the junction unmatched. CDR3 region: CASSSGTGRNEQYF. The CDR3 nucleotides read TGTGCCAGCAGTTCCGGGACAGGGAGGAATGAGCAGTACTTC.

CDR3 bases: TGTGCCAGCAGCTTGGTCGCCCTTACGGATACGCAGTATTTT. This translates into CASSLVALTDTQYF. The V call is TRBV5-5, the J call TRBJ2-3; D ambiguous. CDR3 length: 14 amino acids. The germline V gene has CDR1 SGHKS and CDR2 YYEKEE (reference sequence). Trimming left V 0 bases short and J 6 bases short, with 11 bases between.

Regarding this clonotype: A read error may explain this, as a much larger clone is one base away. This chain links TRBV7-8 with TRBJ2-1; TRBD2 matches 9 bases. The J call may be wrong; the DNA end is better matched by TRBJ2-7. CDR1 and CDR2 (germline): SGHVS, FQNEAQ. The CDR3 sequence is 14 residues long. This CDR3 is CASSDSGSYNEQYF. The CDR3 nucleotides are TGTGCCAGCAGCGATAGCGGGAGTTACAATGAGCAGTACTTC.

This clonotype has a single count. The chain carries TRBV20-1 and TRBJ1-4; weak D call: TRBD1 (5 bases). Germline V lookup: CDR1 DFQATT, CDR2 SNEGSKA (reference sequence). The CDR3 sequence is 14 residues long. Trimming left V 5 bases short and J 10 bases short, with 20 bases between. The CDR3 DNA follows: TGCAGTGCTGATGTCCGGGACTCCGGGGGAAAACTGTTTTTT. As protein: CSADVRDSGGKLFF.

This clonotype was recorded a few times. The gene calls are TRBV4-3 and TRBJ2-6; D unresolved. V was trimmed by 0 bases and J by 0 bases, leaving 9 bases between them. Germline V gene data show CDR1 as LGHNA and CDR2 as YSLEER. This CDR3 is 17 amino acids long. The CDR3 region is CASSQEWHRSGANVLTF. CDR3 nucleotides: TGCGCCAGCAGCCAAGAATGGCACCGCTCTGGGGCCAACGTCCTGACTTTC.

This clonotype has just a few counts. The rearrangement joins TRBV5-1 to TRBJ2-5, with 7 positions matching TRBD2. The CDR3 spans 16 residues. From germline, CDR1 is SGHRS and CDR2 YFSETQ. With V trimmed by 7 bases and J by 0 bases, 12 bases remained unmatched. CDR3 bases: TGCGCCAGCGGGGAGGGCAGTCGGGACTACCAAGAGACCCAGTACTTC. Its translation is CASGEGSRDYQETQYF.

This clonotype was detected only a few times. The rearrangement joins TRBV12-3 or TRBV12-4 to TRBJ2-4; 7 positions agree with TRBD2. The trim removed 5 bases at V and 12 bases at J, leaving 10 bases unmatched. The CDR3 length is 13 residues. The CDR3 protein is CASSVRPQRDQYF. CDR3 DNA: TGTGCCAGCAGTGTAAGGCCCCAGCGGGATCAGTACTTC.

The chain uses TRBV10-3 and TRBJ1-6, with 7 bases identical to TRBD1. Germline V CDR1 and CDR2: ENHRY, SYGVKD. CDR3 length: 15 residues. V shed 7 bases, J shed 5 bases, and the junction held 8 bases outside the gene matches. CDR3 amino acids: CAITPGDSNNSPLHF. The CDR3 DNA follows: TGTGCCATCACCCCAGGGGACAGCAATAATTCACCCCTCCACTTT.

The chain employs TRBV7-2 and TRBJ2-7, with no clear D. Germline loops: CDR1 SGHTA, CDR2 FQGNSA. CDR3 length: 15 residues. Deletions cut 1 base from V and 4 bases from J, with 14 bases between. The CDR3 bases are TGTGCCAGCAGCTTAGGAAGCGAACGGGTGTACGAGCAGTACTTC. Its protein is CASSLGSERVYEQYF. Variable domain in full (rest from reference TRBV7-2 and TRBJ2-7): GAGVSQSPSNKVTEKGKDVELRCDPISGHTALYWYRQSLGQGLEFLIYFQGNSAPDKSGLPSDRFSAERTGGSVSTLTIQRTQQEDSAVYLCASSLGSERVYEQYFGPGTRLTVT.

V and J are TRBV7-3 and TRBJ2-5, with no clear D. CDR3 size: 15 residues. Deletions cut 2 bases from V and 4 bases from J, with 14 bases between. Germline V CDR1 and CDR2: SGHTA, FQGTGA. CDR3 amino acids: CASSLGSALRETQYF. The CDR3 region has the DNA TGTGCCAGCAGCTTAGGGTCTGCTTTACGAGAGACCCAGTACTTC.

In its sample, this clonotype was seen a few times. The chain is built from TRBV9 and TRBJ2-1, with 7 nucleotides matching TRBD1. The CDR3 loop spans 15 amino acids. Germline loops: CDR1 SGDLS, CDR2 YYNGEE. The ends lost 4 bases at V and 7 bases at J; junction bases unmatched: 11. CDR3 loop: CASSTPTGLNNEQFF. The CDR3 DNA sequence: TGTGCCAGCAGCACCCCGACAGGGTTAAATAATGAGCAGTTCTTC.

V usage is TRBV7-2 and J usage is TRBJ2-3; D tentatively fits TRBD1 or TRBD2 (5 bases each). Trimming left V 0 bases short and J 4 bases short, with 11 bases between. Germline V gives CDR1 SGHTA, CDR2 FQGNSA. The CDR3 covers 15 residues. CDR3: CASSLAGELSDTQYF. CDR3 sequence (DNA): TGTGCCAGCAGCTTAGCGGGGGAATTGTCAGATACGCAGTATTTT.

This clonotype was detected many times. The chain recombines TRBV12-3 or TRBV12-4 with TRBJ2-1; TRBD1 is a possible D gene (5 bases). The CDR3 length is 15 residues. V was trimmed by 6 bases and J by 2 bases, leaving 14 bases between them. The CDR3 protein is CASSRTGATYNEQFF. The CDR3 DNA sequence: TGTGCCAGCAGCCGTACAGGCGCCACCTACAATGAGCAGTTCTTC.

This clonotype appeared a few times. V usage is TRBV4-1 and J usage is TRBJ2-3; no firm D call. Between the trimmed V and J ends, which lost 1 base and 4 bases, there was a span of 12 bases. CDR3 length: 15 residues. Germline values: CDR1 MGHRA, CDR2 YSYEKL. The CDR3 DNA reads TGCGCCAGCAGCCAAGTACGATTTGGGGCAGATACGCAGTATTTT. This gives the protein CASSQVRFGADTQYF.

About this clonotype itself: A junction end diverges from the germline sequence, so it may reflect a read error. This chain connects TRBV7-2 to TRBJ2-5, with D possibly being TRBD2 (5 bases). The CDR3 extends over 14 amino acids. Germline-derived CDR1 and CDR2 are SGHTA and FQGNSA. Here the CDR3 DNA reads TGTGCCAGCAGCGTAGCGCGGACTGAAGAGACCCAGTACTTC. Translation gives CASSVARTEETQYF.

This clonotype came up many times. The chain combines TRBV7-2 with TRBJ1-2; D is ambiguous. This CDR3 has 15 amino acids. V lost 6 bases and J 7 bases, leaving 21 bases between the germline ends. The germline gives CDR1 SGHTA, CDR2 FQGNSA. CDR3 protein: CASSVEVRRPRGYTF. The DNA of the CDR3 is TGTGCCAGCAGTGTCGAAGTCAGGCGCCCGCGTGGCTACACCTTC.